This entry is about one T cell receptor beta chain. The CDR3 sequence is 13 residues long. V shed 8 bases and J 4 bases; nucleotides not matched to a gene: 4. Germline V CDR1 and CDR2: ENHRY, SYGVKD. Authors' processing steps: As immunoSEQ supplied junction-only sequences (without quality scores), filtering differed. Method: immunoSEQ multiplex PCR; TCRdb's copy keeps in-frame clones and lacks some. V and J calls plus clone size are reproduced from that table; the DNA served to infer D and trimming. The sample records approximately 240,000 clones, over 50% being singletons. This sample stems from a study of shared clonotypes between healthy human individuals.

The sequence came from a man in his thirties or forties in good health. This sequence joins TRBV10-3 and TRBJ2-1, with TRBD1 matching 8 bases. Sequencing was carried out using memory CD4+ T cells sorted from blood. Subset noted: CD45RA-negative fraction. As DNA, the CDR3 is TGTGCCATCTGGGACAGGAGGTACAATGAGCAGTTCTTC. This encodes CAIWDRRYNEQFF.